This TCR beta chain was sequenced during a study of cytomegalovirus exposure and HLA in healthy donors. In this sample, this clone turned up a few times. PCR used 60 Vbeta primers and 13 Jbeta primers. The table came from immunoSEQ multiplex PCR; TCRdb's copy has only in-frame clones and leaves some out. The table shows about 130,000 clones, with 8.5% to 10% occurring only once. The CDR3 loop spans 16 amino acids. J lost 9 bases, V lost 1 base, and 9 bases had no gene match. Germline loops: CDR1 SQVTM, CDR2 ANQGSEA. The chain recombines TRBV29-1 with TRBJ2-5; TRBD2 matches 15 bases. Sequenced input: PBMCs. The receptor's source is a man between 50 and 59 years old in good health and CMV-seronegative. The CDR3 region is CSVEVGTSGGQLAQYF. Here the CDR3 DNA reads TGCAGCGTTGAAGTCGGGACTAGCGGGGGGCAGCTGGCCCAGTACTTC.